The present T cell receptor (beta chain) was sequenced within a study of vaccination and CD4 T cells after COVID-19. About the research overall: Median draw time for post-COVID samples was 95 to 110 days post-diagnosis (range 35 to 161). Blood was drawn a median around 73 days post second dose, range 14 to 241.

Study-wide results and limits: Within the convalescent patients, spike mono-reactivity was found in 304 of 307 vaccine-specific clones. Researchers looked at relatively few convalescent patients and had no early post-infection timepoints.

Each CDR3 protein gets one entry after TCRdb re-called the PCR reads with MiXCR. In the table there are tens of thousands of distinct CDR3 sequences, 50% to 65% of which are singletons. On this clonotype itself: Its antigen is not identified.

V shed 2 bases and J shed 3 bases, with 6 bases lying between them. Germline CDR1 is SGHVS and CDR2 is FQNEAQ. CDR3 length equals 13 residues. Sequencing was performed on CD4+ T cells from blood, taken before SARS-CoV-2 vaccination. This TCR derives from a human donor who had recovered from COVID-19. This chain uses TRBV7-8 with TRBJ2-3; no definite D call. The CDR3 reads CASSLQKTDTQYF. As DNA, the CDR3 is TGTGCCAGCAGCTTACAAAAAACAGATACGCAGTATTTT.